These 15 T cell receptor beta chains share one sample of origin, sequenced in a study of CD8 T cells in Susac syndrome. RNA totalling about 0.45 to 1 ug underwent reverse transcription with random hexamers. MiXCR, run by TCRdb on the immunoSEQ multiplex PCR reads, gives a single entry per CDR3 protein. This table holds about 100,000 distinct CDR3 sequences, 95% found once. The sequenced material came from CD8+ T cells from PBMCs. These receptors came from a human donor with Susac syndrome.

The J gene is TRBJ2-7, the V gene TRBV29-1; D is possibly TRBD1 or TRBD2 (6 bases each). The CDR3 consists of 12 residues. Looked up from germline, CDR1 is SQVTM and CDR2 is ANQGSEA. V lost 8 bases, J lost 3 bases, and 14 bases lay in between. This chain's CDR3 is CSYARGDYEQYF. The CDR3 DNA reads TGCAGCTACGCTAGGGGGGACTACGAGCAGTACTTC.

This clonotype has a single count. CDR3 amino acids: CSATPGVSYEQYF. In DNA form, the CDR3 reads TGCAGTGCCACCCCAGGGGTGTCCTACGAGCAGTACTTC. This sequence joins TRBV20-1 and TRBJ2-7; a possible D gene is TRBD1 (6 bases). Germline CDR1 is DFQATT and CDR2 is SNEGSKA (reference sequence). The V end was cut by 6 bases, the J end by 1 base, with 13 bases between. This CDR3 is 13 amino acids long.

The chain is built from TRBV9 and TRBJ1-1; D uncertain. The germline V gene has CDR1 SGDLS and CDR2 YYNGEE. The CDR3 is 13 amino acids. V dropped 4 bases and J dropped 8 bases, with 15 bases sitting between them. CDR3 in DNA: TGTGCCAGCAGCCCATCAGAAGGGTTCGAAGCTTTCTTT. It encodes CASSPSEGFEAFF.

The rearrangement uses TRBV9 and TRBJ2-1; 9 bases are a match to TRBD2. The CDR3 totals 14 residues. J gave up 8 bases and V 0 bases, and 3 bases lay outside the gene matches. From germline, CDR1 is SGDLS and CDR2 YYNGEE. In DNA, the CDR3 is TGTGCCAGCAGCGTAGCTAGCGGGAAGGATGAGCAGTTCTTC. Translated: CASSVASGKDEQFF.

This sequence joins TRBV6-5 and TRBJ2-1; D uncertain. V shed 8 bases and J shed 1 base, with 3 bases lying between them. CDR3 length: 11 amino acids. CDR1 and CDR2 (germline): MNHEY, SVGAGI. CDR3 sequence: CASGSYNEQFF. CDR3 nucleotides: TGTGCCAGCGGGTCCTACAATGAGCAGTTCTTC.

J is TRBJ2-2 and V is TRBV12-3 or TRBV12-4; D remains unclear. The CDR3 loop spans 13 amino acids. The V end lost 6 bases, the J end lost 9 bases, and 14 bases lay between the germline ends. CDR3 loop: CASSKDGNRELFF. As DNA, the CDR3 is TGTGCCAGCAGCAAGGATGGCAACAGGGAGCTGTTTTTT.

V is TRBV29-1 and J is TRBJ2-7; tentatively, D is TRBD1 (6 bases). Germline V gene lookup returns CDR1 SQVTM and CDR2 ANQGSEA. This CDR3 contains 11 residues. The V gene lost 4 bases and the J gene lost 5 bases, with 9 bases spanning the gap. In DNA form, the CDR3 reads TGCAGCGTTGGGGACATCGACGAGCAGTACTTC. It translates to CSVGDIDEQYF.

J is TRBJ2-7 and V is TRBV9; D is unresolved. Looked up from germline, CDR1 is SGDLS and CDR2 is YYNGEE. V gave up 0 bases and J gave up 0 bases, with 7 bases separating them. The CDR3 sequence is 14 residues long. The CDR3 here is CASSVGSPSYEQYF. CDR3 sequence (DNA): TGTGCCAGCAGCGTAGGGTCTCCCTCCTACGAGCAGTACTTC.

The chain links TRBV15 to TRBJ2-7, with D tentatively TRBD1 (6 bases). Trimming took off 1 base at V and 6 bases at J, with 16 bases between the two ends. Germline CDR1 reads LNHNV; CDR2 reads YYDKDF (reference sequence). The CDR3 is 15 residues long. The CDR3 region is CATSRAAGVDPEQYF. The CDR3 nucleotides are TGTGCCACCAGCAGAGCAGCAGGGGTTGATCCCGAGCAGTACTTC.

The chain carries TRBV3-1 and TRBJ2-5; 8 bases map to TRBD1. The germline V gene has CDR1 LGHDT and CDR2 YNNKEL (reference sequence). The J segment lost 4 bases and the V segment lost 4 bases, leaving 8 bases of the junction unmatched. The length of the CDR3 is 15 residues. As DNA, the CDR3 is TGTGCCAGCAGCCTCCTGGACAGGGTGGGAGAGACCCAGTACTTC. As protein: CASSLLDRVGETQYF.

The chain links TRBV29-1 to TRBJ1-2; no clear D. CDR3 length: 12 amino acids. Germline V lookup: CDR1 SQVTM, CDR2 ANQGSEA. Trimming took off 5 bases at V and 9 bases at J, with 16 bases between the two ends. This chain's CDR3 is CSVPGTAQSYTF. The CDR3 DNA follows: TGCAGCGTTCCGGGAACAGCCCAAAGCTACACCTTC.

V gene TRBV24-1 combines with J gene TRBJ2-7, with unresolved D. This CDR3 comprises 12 residues. Germline CDR1 is KGHDR and CDR2 is SFDVKD. Trimming removed 6 bases from V and 4 bases from J, with 9 bases in between. CDR3 coding DNA: TGTGCCACCAGTCAGCTGGGTTACGAGCAGTACTTC. This codes for CATSQLGYEQYF.

V usage is TRBV29-1 and J usage is TRBJ2-7; 7 positions agree with TRBD1. Trimming took 5 bases from V and 1 from J; bases not matched to a gene: 11. Germline CDR1 and CDR2: SQVTM and ANQGSEA. CDR3 size: 15 residues. The CDR3 nucleotides are TGCAGCGTTACTACCACAGGGGTTCAATCCTACGAGCAGTACTTC. It yields the protein CSVTTTGVQSYEQYF.

The J gene is TRBJ2-7, the V gene TRBV28, with TRBD2 identical over 10 bases. CDR3 length: 17 amino acids. V lost 5 bases to trimming and J lost 0 bases; unmatched junction nucleotides: 10. CDR1 and CDR2 from the germline V gene are MDHEN and SYDVKM. CDR3 amino acids: CASSPIHRTSGSYEQYF. The CDR3 coding sequence is TGTGCCAGCAGTCCAATCCATCGGACTAGCGGCTCCTACGAGCAGTACTTC.

V gene TRBV9 combines with J gene TRBJ1-2; a weak D match, TRBD1 (5 bases). Trimming removed 3 bases at V and 7 bases at J, with 10 bases between. Germline loops: CDR1 SGDLS, CDR2 YYNGEE. This CDR3 comprises 12 residues. CDR3 region: CASSGGSAGYTF. CDR3 sequence (DNA): TGTGCCAGCAGCGGGGGCTCGGCTGGCTACACCTTC.